Given below is one TCR beta chain in context. Its antigen is unknown. These data are taken from a study of shared clonotypes between healthy human individuals. The overall study: CD4 naive cells filled three plates per donor, CD4 memory three, CD8 naive two and CD8 memory one.

Between the trimmed V and J ends, which lost 3 bases and 3 bases, there was a span of 16 bases. The CDR3 runs to 16 residues. Germline V lookup: CDR1 MNHNS, CDR2 SASEGT. Study results and limitations: Only blood underwent sampling, and tissue repertoires likely differ. Naive subsets typically showed greater estimated richness than memory subsets.

Clones were sequenced by immunoSEQ multiplex PCR, and TCRdb holds only the in-frame ones, with some missing. The sample yields more than 2,000,000 clones, approximately 93% seen once. V is TRBV6-1 and J is TRBJ2-3, with D maybe TRBD2 (5 bases). The clonotype comes from a man younger than 35 in good health. Some clones in this sample may be carry-over from other donors' samples. The source material was naive CD4+ T cells from PBMCs. Subset given: CD45RA+ positively selected. In nucleotides, the CDR3 is TGTGCCAGCAGTGATGGGCTGGGCCCGGGAACAGATACGCAGTATTTT. Protein product: CASSDGLGPGTDTQYF.